This T cell receptor (beta chain) was recorded in a study of blood T cell repertoires in COVID-19. As for the study in general: From the United States, Italy and Spain came samples of acute and convalescent COVID-19. PBMCs, B-cell-depleted T cells, or T cells provided the cDNA or gDNA that made up the material.

Participants were aged roughly 18 to 90 years from around 24 US areas. In assigning cohorts, the study relied on participant-reported clinical history. V lost 5 bases, J lost 6 bases, and 20 bases lay in between. The CDR3 runs to 16 residues. From germline, CDR1 is KGHSH and CDR2 LQKENI. TCRdb's copy holds only in-frame clones and misses some; the assay was immunoSEQ multiplex PCR. Among about 210,000 clones, 84% were seen once, and the ten largest hold around 3.1%. The TCR sequence derives from a woman in her 30s who had been exposed to COVID-19. The sample taken for sequencing was PBMCs or T cells enriched from blood (not recorded which). V is TRBV18 and J is TRBJ1-5; possibly TRBD1 for D (5 bases). Here the CDR3 reads CASSSSGGGAGQPQHF. In DNA form, the CDR3 reads TGTGCCAGCTCATCGTCGGGGGGTGGGGCGGGTCAGCCCCAGCATTTT.